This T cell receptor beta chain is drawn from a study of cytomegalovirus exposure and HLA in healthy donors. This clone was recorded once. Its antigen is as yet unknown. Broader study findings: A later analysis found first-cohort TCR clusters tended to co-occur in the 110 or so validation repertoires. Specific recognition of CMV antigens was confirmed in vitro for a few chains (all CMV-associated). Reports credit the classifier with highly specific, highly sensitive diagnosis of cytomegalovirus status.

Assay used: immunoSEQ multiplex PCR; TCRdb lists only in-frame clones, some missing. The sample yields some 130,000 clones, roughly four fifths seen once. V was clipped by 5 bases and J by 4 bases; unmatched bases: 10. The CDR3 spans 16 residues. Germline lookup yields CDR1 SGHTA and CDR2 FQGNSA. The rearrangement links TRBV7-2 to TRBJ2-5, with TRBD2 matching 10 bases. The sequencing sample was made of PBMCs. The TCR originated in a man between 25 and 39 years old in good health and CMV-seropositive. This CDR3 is CASSQGGLAGVETQYF. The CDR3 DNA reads TGTGCCAGCAGCCAAGGAGGGCTAGCGGGGGTAGAGACCCAGTACTTC.